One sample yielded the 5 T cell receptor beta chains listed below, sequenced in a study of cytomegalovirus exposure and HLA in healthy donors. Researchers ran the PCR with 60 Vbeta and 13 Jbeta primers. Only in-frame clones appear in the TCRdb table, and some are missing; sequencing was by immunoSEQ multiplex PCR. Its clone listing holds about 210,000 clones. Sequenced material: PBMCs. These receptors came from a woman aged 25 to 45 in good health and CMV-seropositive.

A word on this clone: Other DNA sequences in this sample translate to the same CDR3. The CDR3 nucleotides are TGTGCCAGCAGCTTGGCTGCAGGACAGAACTATGGCTACACCTTC. It specifies CASSLAAGQNYGYTF. V and J are TRBV5-5 and TRBJ1-2; D may be TRBD1 (6 bases). CDR3 length: 15 amino acids. Germline CDR1 reads SGHKS; CDR2 reads YYEKEE (reference sequence). Deletions cut 0 bases from V and 2 bases from J, with 11 bases between.

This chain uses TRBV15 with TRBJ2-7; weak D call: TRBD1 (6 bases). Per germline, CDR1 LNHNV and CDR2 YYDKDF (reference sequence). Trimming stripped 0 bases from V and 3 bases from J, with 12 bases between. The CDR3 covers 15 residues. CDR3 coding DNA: TGTGCCACCAGCAGAGAATTTACAGGGAACTACGAGCAGTACTTC. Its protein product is CATSREFTGNYEQYF.

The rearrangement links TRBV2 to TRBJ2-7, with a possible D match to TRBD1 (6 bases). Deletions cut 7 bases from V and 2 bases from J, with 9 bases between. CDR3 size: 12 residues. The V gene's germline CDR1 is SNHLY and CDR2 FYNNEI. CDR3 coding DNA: TGTGCCAGCATCGGACAGACCTACGAGCAGTACTTC. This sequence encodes CASIGQTYEQYF.

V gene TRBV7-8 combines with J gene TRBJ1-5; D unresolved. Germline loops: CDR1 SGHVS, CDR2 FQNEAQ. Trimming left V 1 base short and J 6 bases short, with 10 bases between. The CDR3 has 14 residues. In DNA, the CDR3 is TGTGCCAGCAGCTTAGAGGGAGGAGGTCAGCCCCAGCATTTT. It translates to CASSLEGGGQPQHF.

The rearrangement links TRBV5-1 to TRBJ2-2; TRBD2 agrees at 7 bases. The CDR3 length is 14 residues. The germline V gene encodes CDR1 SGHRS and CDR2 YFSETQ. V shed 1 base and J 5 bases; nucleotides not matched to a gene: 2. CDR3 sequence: CASSLLAETGELFF. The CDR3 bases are TGCGCCAGCAGCTTGCTAGCGGAAACCGGGGAGCTGTTTTTT.